This record looks at one T cell receptor (beta chain) sequence and its context. Germline CDR1 SGHTA, CDR2 FQGNSA. V lost 4 bases to trimming and J lost 4 bases, with 11 bases between them. The CDR3 sequence is 14 residues long. This entry is derived from a study of cytomegalovirus exposure and HLA in healthy donors. In the PCR, 60 Vbeta and 13 Jbeta primers were used. Sequencing was performed with immunoSEQ multiplex PCR; in TCRdb, only in-frame clones are kept and a portion is missing. The sample includes 200,000 to 250,000 clones, more than 75% of them seen just once. The sample comprised PBMCs. The TCR comes from a male donor in good health and CMV-seronegative. This rearrangement joins TRBV7-2 to TRBJ2-1, with D maybe TRBD2 (6 bases). CDR3 region: CASSSLGLYNEQFF. CDR3 coding DNA: TGTGCCAGCAGCTCCCTGGGACTTTACAATGAGCAGTTCTTC.